This TCR beta chain was sequenced for a study of T cells in pancreatic ductal adenocarcinoma. Study-wide points: Unique clonotypes were roughly 8-fold more numerous in blood than in tumor. Blood clonality (around 0.066) did not differ significantly from tumor (approximately 0.12).

The repertoire was sequenced with immunoSEQ multiplex PCR; TCRdb's copy has only in-frame clones and lacks some. The profile covers approximately 97,000 clones, with 90% to 95% appearing a single time and around 2.9% taken by the ten largest. Selected pancreatic ductal adenocarcinoma patients had undergone surgery without neoadjuvant therapy. As for this clone: The target antigen is unknown.

V was pared by 8 bases and J by 8 bases, with 10 bases between. The germline V gene encodes CDR1 SNHLY and CDR2 FYNNEI. The CDR3 consists of 11 residues. Sequences were obtained from PBMCs. This TCR was sampled from a human donor with pancreatic ductal adenocarcinoma. The chain employs TRBV2 and TRBJ2-1; weak D call: TRBD2 (5 bases). The CDR3 sequence is CASASNYEQFF. Here the CDR3 DNA reads TGTGCCAGCGCTAGCAACTATGAGCAGTTCTTC.